This T cell receptor (beta chain) appears in the sequencing data of a study of blood T cell repertoires in COVID-19. Overall study context: The origin of the acute and convalescent COVID-19 samples was the United States, Italy and Spain. PBMCs, B-cell-depleted T cells, or T cells were the source of the cDNA or gDNA that made up the material.

Produced via immunoSEQ multiplex PCR; TCRdb's table is partial and in-frame only. The table lists 350,000 or so clones, 90% of them singletons. The CDR3 spans 15 residues. Germline assignment: CDR1 SGDLS and CDR2 YYNGEE. V lost 2 bases, J lost 0 bases, and 8 bases lay in between. The specimen sequenced was peripheral blood. This TCR came from a man younger than 35 with active or convalescent COVID-19. The chain couples TRBV9 to TRBJ2-2; possible D gene TRBD1, 5 bases. The CDR3 sequence: CASSVSGTNTGELFF. As DNA, the CDR3 is TGTGCCAGCAGCGTCTCAGGGACGAACACCGGGGAGCTGTTTTTT.